The subject of this entry is one T cell receptor beta chain. The antigen remains unidentified. The V and J ends lost 4 bases and 2 bases respectively, with 12 bases between them. The CDR3 totals 16 residues. Germline lookup yields CDR1 LGHDT and CDR2 YNNKEL (reference sequence). The data were obtained in a study of CD4 T cells in relation to SARS-CoV-2 and coronaviruses. Before the COVID-19 pandemic, during about 2010-2018, CD4+ T cells were taken from unexposed donors. After approximately ten days of culture, CD4+ T cells were isolated. Cells permitting, SARS-CoV-2 S/N and four cold-coronavirus spikes were tested on unexposed-donor CD4+ T cells. Profiled with immunoSEQ multiplex PCR; TCRdb holds only in-frame clones, not every one. Of 20,000 to 25,000 clones listed, around three quarters are singletons.

The chain carries TRBV3-1 (or the pseudogene TRBV3-2) and TRBJ2-6, with D perhaps matching TRBD2 (6 bases). The receptor was isolated from a human donor in good health. The sequencing input was CD4+ T cells from PBMCs, cultured in vitro. Written as DNA, the CDR3 is TGTGCCAGCAGCCCCATTGGGGGGACTGGGGCCAACGTCCTGACTTTC. It is translated as CASSPIGGTGANVLTF.